Below, 4 T cell receptor beta chains from the same sample are listed, as sequenced in a study of cytomegalovirus exposure and HLA in healthy donors. 13 Jbeta primers and 60 Vbeta primers were used for the PCR. Sequencing used immunoSEQ multiplex PCR; TCRdb keeps in-frame clones, though not all of them. The data contain tens of thousands of clones, about two thirds of them singletons. The sequencing sample was made of PBMCs. These receptors originate from a man aged 55 to 70 in good health and CMV-seronegative.

This clone was seen only once. The rearrangement uses TRBV6-1 and TRBJ1-4, with no clear D. CDR3 size: 14 residues. Germline lookup yields CDR1 MNHNS and CDR2 SASEGT. Trimming pared 1 base from V and 8 bases from J, leaving 11 bases between. The CDR3 coding sequence is TGTGCCAGCAGTGAAGATGGCCAAAACGAAAAACTGTTTTTT. The encoded protein is CASSEDGQNEKLFF.

This chain links TRBV6-6 with TRBJ2-7; 8 bases are shared with TRBD2. Germline CDR1 and CDR2: MNHNY and SVGAGI (reference sequence). The CDR3 sequence is 14 residues long. Trimming cost V 6 bases and J 3 bases; bases outside gene matches: 7. The CDR3 region has the DNA TGTGCCAGCAGGGACGAGCGGGGGAACTACGAGCAGTACTTC. The encoded protein is CASRDERGNYEQYF.

The chain employs TRBV10-3 and TRBJ2-7; 9 nucleotides line up with TRBD1. After removal of 6 bases from V and 2 bases from J, the junction contained 8 bases not matched to a gene. Germline assignment: CDR1 ENHRY and CDR2 SYGVKD. The CDR3 totals 15 residues. CDR3 nucleotides: TGTGCCATCAGGGACCTGGGGACAGGGACCTACGAGCAGTACTTC. Translated: CAIRDLGTGTYEQYF.

The chain joins TRBV7-9 to TRBJ1-4; D is perhaps TRBD1 (5 bases). Germline V gene data show CDR1 as SEHNR and CDR2 as FQNEAQ (reference sequence). V was pared by 4 bases and J by 10 bases, with 7 bases between. This CDR3 has 11 residues. In DNA, the CDR3 is TGTGCCAGCAGCTCTCAGGGAAAACTGTTTTTT. Encoded protein: CASSSQGKLFF. The full variable domain, completed using reference TRBV7-9 and TRBJ1-4, is DTGVSQNPRHKITKRGQNVTFRCDPISEHNRLYWYRQTLGQGPEFLTYFQNEAQLEKSRLLSDRFSAERPKGSFSTLEIQRTEQGDSAMYLCASSSQGKLFFGSGTQLSVL.